This T cell receptor beta chain was sequenced for a study of human T cells and chemical hapten exposure. About the research overall: Patch tests put 0.01% DPC on the upper back, read at 6 days. Findings of the study overall: The donors suffered from alopecia, so their immune response may not match that of healthy people. There was no change with DPC sensitization in TCRs above 1 in 1000 frequency.

As to time point: patch test 1, 2 weeks after DPC sensitization. Regarding treatment: therapeutic diphenylcyclopropenone sensitization with weekly scalp DPC. Library preparation tagged each individual cDNA molecule with a unique molecular identifier. A single record per CDR3 protein comes from TCRdb applying MiXCR to the RACE reads. Of around 380,000 distinct CDR3 sequences listed, roughly 4.8% are singletons. On this clonotype: The antigen is not known.

CDR1 and CDR2 (germline): SNHLY, FYNNEI. The ends were cut back, 0 bases at V and 2 bases at J, with 8 bases in the middle. The CDR3 is 14 amino acids. The input for sequencing was whole blood, taken in connection with sensitization to the hapten diphenylcyclopropenone (DPC). The receptor's source is a woman aged 50 to 65 with alopecia areata. Some clones in this sample may be carry-over from other donors' samples. The rearrangement joins TRBV2 to TRBJ2-7, with D perhaps matching TRBD2 (5 bases). The CDR3 sequence is CASSEALAAYEQYF. CDR3 bases: TGTGCCAGCAGTGAAGCCCTAGCTGCCTACGAGCAGTACTTC.